What follows are 11 T cell receptor beta chains derived from one specimen sequenced in a study of blood T cell repertoires in COVID-19. TCRdb keeps only in-frame clones here, not all; method: immunoSEQ multiplex PCR. The table records about 410,000 clones, around nine tenths of them present only once. The specimen sequenced was PBMCs or T cells enriched from blood (not recorded which). These receptor sequences come from a woman in her twenties or thirties who had recovered from COVID-19.

The chain employs TRBV19 and TRBJ2-1, with a weak D call TRBD1 (5 bases). Germline values: CDR1 LNHDA, CDR2 SQIVND (reference sequence). This CDR3 has 15 amino acids. The V gene lost 5 bases and the J gene lost 2 bases, with 13 bases spanning the gap. CDR3 region: CASSSPGHTYNEQFF. The CDR3, as DNA: TGTGCCAGTAGTTCCCCCGGACACACCTACAATGAGCAGTTCTTC.

V usage is TRBV27 and J usage is TRBJ2-4; D is perhaps TRBD2 (5 bases). CDR1 and CDR2 (germline): MNHEY, SMNVEV (reference sequence). This CDR3 spans 16 amino acids. The V end was cut by 5 bases, the J end by 6 bases, with 20 bases between. CDR3: CASSRLEGRRGNIQYF. Here the CDR3 DNA reads TGTGCCAGCAGTCGGCTAGAAGGCCGCCGGGGAAACATTCAGTACTTC.

Comment on this clone: Other DNA sequences in the sample encode the same CDR3. The genes are TRBV5-1 and TRBJ2-7; TRBD1 agrees at 9 bases. The CDR3 covers 14 residues. The junction had 0 bases not matched to a gene; V was cut back by 0 bases and J by 2 bases. From germline, CDR1 is SGHRS and CDR2 YFSETQ. This CDR3 is CASSLGDRAYEQYF. The CDR3 bases are TGCGCCAGCAGCTTGGGGGACAGGGCCTACGAGCAGTACTTC. Combining the CDR3 with reference TRBV5-1 and TRBJ2-7 gives the whole variable domain KAGVTQTPRYLIKTRGQQVTLSCSPISGHRSVSWYQQTPGQGLQFLFEYFSETQRNKGNFPGRFSGRQFSNSRSEMNVSTLELGDSALYLCASSLGDRAYEQYFGPGTRLTVT.

CDR3 residues: CASKLGGNTGELFF. The CDR3 DNA sequence: TGTGCCAGCAAACTCGGGGGAAACACCGGGGAGCTGTTTTTT. The gene calls are TRBV2 and TRBJ2-2; D is perhaps TRBD2 (6 bases). The germline V and J ends were trimmed by 7 bases and 2 bases, with 11 bases remaining between them. Germline V gene lookup returns CDR1 SNHLY and CDR2 FYNNEI. This CDR3 comprises 14 residues.

The CDR3 bases are TGTGCCAGCAGCGTAGCAGGGCTTTCACCCCTCCACTTT. Its protein is CASSVAGLSPLHF. This sequence joins TRBV9 and TRBJ1-6, with a weak D call TRBD1 (5 bases). The length of the CDR3 is 13 residues. Looked up from germline, CDR1 is SGDLS and CDR2 is YYNGEE. Trimming pared 0 bases from V and 9 bases from J, leaving 7 bases between.

The V and J genes are TRBV28 and TRBJ2-1, with a tentative D call TRBD2 (6 bases). Between the trimmed V and J ends, which lost 10 bases and 5 bases, there was a span of 36 bases. This CDR3 has 20 amino acids. Per germline, CDR1 MDHEN and CDR2 SYDVKM. For the CDR3, the DNA is TGTGCCACCAAGGCCCCCCCAGGGCTCCAGACTAGGCCAGGGAACAATGAGCAGTTCTTC. It yields the protein CATKAPPGLQTRPGNNEQFF.

This clone was found a few times. CDR3 in amino acids: CASRRVSGNTIYF. Here the CDR3 DNA reads TGTGCCAGCAGGAGGGTATCTGGAAACACCATATATTTT. V gene TRBV12-3 or TRBV12-4 combines with J gene TRBJ1-3; D remains ambiguous. The V end lost 6 bases, the J end lost 1 base, and 7 bases lay between the germline ends. The CDR3 sequence is 13 residues long.

CDR3 residues: CAWWTGGNGYTF. In nucleotides, the CDR3 is TGTGCCTGGTGGACAGGGGGTAATGGCTACACCTTC. The rearrangement uses TRBV30 and TRBJ1-2; TRBD1 matches 10 bases. The CDR3 runs 12 residues. Germline values: CDR1 GTSNPN, CDR2 SVGIG (reference sequence). V lost 5 bases and J lost 6; bases outside the gene matches: 3.

This sequence joins TRBV5-5 and TRBJ1-1; weak D call: TRBD1 (5 bases). V was shortened by 0 bases and J by 1 base, with 10 bases between the two germline ends. CDR1 and CDR2 from the germline V gene are SGHKS and YYEKEE (reference sequence). The CDR3 sequence is 15 residues long. For the CDR3, the DNA is TGTGCCAGCAGCTTGGGACGTCAGGGGAACACTGAAGCTTTCTTT. Residues: CASSLGRQGNTEAFF.

The CDR3 spells CATGTEFLSYGYTF. CDR3 in DNA: TGTGCCACCGGGACAGAATTTTTGTCCTATGGCTACACCTTC. The chain has TRBV10-3 and TRBJ1-2; 7 nucleotides align to TRBD1. Germline V gene data show CDR1 as ENHRY and CDR2 as SYGVKD. The CDR3 covers 14 residues. The junction had 12 bases not matched to a gene; V was cut back by 10 bases and J by 4 bases.

In its sample, this clone was seen once. V gene TRBV6-5 combines with J gene TRBJ1-2; perhaps TRBD1 as D (6 bases). V lost 7 bases, J lost 5 bases, and 17 bases lay in between. This CDR3 contains 14 residues. CDR1 and CDR2 (germline): MNHEY, SVGAGI. The chain's CDR3 is CASTPGVGGYGYTF. Written as DNA, the CDR3 is TGTGCCAGCACCCCAGGGGTAGGAGGATATGGCTACACCTTC.